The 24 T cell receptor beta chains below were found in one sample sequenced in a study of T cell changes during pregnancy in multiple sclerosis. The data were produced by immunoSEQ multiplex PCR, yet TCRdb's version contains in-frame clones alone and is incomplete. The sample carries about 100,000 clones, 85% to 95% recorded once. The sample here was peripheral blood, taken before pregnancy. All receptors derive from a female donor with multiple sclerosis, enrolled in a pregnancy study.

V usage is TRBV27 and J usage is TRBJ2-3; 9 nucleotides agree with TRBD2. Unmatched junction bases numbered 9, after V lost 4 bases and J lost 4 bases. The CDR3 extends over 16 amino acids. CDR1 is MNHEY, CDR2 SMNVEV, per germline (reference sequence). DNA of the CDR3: TGTGCCAGCAGTTACCTAGCGGGAAGAAGGCCAGATACGCAGTATTTT. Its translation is CASSYLAGRRPDTQYF.

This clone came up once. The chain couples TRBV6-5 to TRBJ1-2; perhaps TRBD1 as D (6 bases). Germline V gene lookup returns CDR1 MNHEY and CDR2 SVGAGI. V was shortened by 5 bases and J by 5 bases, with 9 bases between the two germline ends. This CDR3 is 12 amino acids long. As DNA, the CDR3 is TGTGCCAGCAGTCCACAGGGTTATGGCTACACCTTC. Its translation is CASSPQGYGYTF.

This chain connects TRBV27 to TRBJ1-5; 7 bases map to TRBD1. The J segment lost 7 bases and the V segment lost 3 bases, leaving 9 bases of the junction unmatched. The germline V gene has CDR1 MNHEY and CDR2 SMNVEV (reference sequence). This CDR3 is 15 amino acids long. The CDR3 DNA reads TGTGCCAGCAGTTTCACTGGACAGGTCCTCCAGCCCCAGCATTTT. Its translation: CASSFTGQVLQPQHF.

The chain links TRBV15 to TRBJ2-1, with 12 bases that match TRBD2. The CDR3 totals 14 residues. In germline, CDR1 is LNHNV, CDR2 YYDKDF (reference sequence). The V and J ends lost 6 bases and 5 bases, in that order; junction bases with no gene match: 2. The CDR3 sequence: CATRASGRDNEQFF. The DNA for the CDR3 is TGTGCCACCAGGGCTAGCGGGAGGGACAATGAGCAGTTCTTC.

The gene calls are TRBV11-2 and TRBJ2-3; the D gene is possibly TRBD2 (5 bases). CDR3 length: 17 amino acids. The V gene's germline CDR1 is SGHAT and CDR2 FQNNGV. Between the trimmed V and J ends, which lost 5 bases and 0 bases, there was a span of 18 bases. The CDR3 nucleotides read TGTGCCAGCAGCACTCTCGGGCTCTGGGAGAGCACAGATACGCAGTATTTT. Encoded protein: CASSTLGLWESTDTQYF.

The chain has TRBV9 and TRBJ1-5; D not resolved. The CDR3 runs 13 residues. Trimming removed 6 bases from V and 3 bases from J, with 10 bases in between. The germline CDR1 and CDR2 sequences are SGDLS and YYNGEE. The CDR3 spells CASTAGVNQPQHF. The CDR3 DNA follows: TGTGCCAGCACGGCCGGGGTCAATCAGCCCCAGCATTTT.

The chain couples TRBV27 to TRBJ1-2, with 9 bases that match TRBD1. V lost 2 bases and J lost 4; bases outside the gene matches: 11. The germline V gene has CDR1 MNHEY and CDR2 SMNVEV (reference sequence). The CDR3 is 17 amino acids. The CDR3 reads CASSLGSTGGVIYGYTF. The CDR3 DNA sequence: TGTGCCAGCAGTTTAGGCTCCACAGGGGGCGTCATCTATGGCTACACCTTC.

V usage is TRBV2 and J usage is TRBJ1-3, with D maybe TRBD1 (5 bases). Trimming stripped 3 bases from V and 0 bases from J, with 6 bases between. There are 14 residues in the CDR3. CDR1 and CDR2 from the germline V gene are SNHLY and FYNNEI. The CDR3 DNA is TGTGCCAGCAGTGATGACAGCTCTGGAAACACCATATATTTT. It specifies CASSDDSSGNTIYF. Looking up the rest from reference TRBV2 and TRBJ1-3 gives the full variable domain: EPEVTQTPSHQVTQMGQEVILRCVPISNHLYFYWYRQILGQKVEFLVSFYNNEISEKSEIFDDQFSVERPDGSNFTLKIRSTKLEDSAMYFCASSDDSSGNTIYFGEGSWLTVV.

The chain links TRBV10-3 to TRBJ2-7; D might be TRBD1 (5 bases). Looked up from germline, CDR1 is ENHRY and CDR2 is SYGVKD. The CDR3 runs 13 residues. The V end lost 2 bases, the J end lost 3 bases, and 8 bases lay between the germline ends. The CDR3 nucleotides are TGTGCCATCAGTGAGGGGCAGGGCTACGAGCAGTACTTC. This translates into CAISEGQGYEQYF.

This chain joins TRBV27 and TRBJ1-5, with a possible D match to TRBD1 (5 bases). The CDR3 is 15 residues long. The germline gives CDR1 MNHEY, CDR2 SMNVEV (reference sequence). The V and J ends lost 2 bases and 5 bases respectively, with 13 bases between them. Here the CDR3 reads CASSLKGTFDQPQHF. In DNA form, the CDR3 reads TGTGCCAGCAGTTTAAAGGGGACTTTCGATCAGCCCCAGCATTTT.

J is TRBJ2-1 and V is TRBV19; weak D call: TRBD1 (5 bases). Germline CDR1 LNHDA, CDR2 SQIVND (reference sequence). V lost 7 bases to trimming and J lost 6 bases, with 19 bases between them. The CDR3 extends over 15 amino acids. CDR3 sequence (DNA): TGTGCCAGTATCCGAACCACAGGACCCAGCAATGAGCAGTTCTTC. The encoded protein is CASIRTTGPSNEQFF. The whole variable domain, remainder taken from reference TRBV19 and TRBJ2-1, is DGGITQSPKYLFRKEGQNVTLSCEQNLNHDAMYWYRQDPGQGLRLIYYSQIVNDFQKGDIAEGYSVSREKKESFPLTVTSAQKNPTAFYLCASIRTTGPSNEQFFGPGTRLTVL.

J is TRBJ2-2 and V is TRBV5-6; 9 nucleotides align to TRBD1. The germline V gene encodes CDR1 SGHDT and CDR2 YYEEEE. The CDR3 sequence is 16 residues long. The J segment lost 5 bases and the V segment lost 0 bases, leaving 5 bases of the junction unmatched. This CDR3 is CASSLVGQGETGELFF. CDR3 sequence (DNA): TGTGCCAGCAGCTTGGTGGGACAGGGAGAAACCGGGGAGCTGTTTTTT.

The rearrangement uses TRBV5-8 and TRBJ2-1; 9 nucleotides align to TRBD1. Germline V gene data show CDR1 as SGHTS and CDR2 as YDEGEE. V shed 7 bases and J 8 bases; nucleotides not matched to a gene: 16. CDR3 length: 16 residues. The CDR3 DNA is TGTGCCAGCCTCAAGGCCAGGGACAGGGTATTTGATGAGCAGTTCTTC. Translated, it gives CASLKARDRVFDEQFF.

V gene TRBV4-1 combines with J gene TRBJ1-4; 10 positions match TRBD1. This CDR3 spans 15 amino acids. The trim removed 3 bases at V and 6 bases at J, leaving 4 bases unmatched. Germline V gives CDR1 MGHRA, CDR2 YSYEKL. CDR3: CASSQSGTGDEKLFF. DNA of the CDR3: TGCGCCAGCAGCCAGAGCGGGACAGGGGATGAAAAACTGTTTTTT.

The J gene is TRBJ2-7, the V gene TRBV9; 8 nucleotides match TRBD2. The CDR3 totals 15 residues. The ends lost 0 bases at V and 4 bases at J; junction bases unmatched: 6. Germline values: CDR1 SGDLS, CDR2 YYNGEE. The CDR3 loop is CASSVGAGASYEQYF. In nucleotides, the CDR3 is TGTGCCAGCAGCGTAGGAGCGGGAGCTAGTTACGAGCAGTACTTC.

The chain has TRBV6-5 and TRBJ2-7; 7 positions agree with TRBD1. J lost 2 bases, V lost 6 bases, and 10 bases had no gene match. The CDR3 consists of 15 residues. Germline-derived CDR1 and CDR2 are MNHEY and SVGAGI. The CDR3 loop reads CASSPTGKLTYEQYF. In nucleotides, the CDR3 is TGTGCCAGCAGCCCGACAGGGAAACTAACCTACGAGCAGTACTTC.

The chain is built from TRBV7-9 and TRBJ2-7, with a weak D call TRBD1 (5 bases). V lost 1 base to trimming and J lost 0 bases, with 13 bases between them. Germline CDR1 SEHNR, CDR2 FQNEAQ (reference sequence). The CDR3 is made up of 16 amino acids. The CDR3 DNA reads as TGTGCCAGCAGCTTAGGCATACAGGCGATCTCCTACGAGCAGTACTTC. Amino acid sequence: CASSLGIQAISYEQYF.

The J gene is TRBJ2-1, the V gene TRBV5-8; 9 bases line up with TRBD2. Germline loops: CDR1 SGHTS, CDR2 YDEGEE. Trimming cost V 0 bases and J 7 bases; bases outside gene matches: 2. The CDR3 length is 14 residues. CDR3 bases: TGTGCCAGCAGCTTGGAGCGGGAGGCGAATGAGCAGTTCTTC. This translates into CASSLEREANEQFF.

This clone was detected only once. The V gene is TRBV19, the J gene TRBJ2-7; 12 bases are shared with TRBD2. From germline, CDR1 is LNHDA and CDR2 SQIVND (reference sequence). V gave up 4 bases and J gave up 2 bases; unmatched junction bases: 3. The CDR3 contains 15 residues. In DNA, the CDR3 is TGTGCCAGTAGTACCCTAGCGGGAGGGCCCTACGAGCAGTACTTC. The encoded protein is CASSTLAGGPYEQYF.

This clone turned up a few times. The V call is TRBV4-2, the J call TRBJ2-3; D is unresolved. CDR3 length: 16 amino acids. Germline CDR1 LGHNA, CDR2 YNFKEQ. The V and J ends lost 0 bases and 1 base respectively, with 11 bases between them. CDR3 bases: TGTGCCAGCAGCCAAGAAGGAGCGCCTCGCACAGATACGCAGTATTTT. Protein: CASSQEGAPRTDTQYF.

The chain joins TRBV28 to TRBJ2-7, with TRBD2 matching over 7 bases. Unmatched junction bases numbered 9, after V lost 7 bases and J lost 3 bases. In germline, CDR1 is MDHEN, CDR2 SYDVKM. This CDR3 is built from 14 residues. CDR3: CASMRRESVYEQYF. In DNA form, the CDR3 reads TGTGCCAGCATGCGGCGGGAGTCGGTCTACGAGCAGTACTTC.

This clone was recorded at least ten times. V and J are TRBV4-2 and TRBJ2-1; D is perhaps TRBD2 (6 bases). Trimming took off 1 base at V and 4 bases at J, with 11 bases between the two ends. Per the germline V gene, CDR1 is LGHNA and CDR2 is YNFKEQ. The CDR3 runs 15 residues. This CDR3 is CASSQGTGEYNEQFF. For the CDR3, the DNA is TGTGCCAGCAGCCAAGGGACGGGAGAGTACAATGAGCAGTTCTTC.

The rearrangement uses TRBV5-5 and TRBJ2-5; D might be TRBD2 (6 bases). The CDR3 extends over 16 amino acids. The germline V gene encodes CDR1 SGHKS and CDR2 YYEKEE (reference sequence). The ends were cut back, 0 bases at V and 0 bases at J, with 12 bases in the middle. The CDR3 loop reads CASSLGRLEYQETQYF. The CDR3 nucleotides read TGTGCCAGCAGCTTGGGGCGACTAGAGTACCAAGAGACCCAGTACTTC.

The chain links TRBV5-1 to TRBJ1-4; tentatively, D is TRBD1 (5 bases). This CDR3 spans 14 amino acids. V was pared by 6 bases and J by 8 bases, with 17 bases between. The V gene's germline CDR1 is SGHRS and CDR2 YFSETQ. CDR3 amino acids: CASTTGTTGEKLFF. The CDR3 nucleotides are TGCGCCAGCACTACCGGGACTACAGGAGAAAAACTGTTTTTT.